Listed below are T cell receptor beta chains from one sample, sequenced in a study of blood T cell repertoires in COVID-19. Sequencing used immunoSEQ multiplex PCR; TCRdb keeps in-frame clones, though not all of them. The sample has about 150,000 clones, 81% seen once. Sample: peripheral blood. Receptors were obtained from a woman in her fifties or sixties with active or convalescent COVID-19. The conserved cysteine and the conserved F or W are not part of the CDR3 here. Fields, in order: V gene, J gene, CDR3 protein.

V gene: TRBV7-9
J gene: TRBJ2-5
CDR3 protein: ASSQDEGETQY

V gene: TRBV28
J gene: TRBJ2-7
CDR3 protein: ASTEQGSYEQY

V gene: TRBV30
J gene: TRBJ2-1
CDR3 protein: AWSPLGGENEQF

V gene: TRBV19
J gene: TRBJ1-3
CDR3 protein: ASQGSGNTIY

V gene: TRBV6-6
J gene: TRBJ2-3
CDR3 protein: ASSPVGTRTDTQY

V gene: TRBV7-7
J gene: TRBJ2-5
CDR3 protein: ASSPGTNREETQY

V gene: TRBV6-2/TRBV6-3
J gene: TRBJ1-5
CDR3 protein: ASSPQGAIQPQH

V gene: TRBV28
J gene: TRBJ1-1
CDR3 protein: ASSLWGVGARNTEAF

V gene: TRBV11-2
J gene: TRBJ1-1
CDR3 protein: ASRKGTAYTEAF

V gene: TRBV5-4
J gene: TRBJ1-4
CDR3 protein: ASSLGNRVNEKLF

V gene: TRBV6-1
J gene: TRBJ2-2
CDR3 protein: ASSERGELF

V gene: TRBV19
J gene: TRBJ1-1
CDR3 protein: ASSTQGDTEAF

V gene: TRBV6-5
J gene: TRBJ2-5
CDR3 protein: ASAADRGSGTQY

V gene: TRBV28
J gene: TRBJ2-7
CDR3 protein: ASSLLTSEQY

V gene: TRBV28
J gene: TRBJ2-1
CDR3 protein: ASNLGGGVAEQF

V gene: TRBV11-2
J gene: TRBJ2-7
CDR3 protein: ASSSHDEQY

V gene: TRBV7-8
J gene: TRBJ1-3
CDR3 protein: ASSLETGGIYSGNTIY

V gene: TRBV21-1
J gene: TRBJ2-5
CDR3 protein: ASSVRRPGTSGRARETQY

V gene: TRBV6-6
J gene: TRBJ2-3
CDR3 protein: ASMKLSTDTQY

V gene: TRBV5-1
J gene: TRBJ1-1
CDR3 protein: ASSLTKQGMNTEAF

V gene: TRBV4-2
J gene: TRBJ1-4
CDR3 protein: ASSQPTARGMVTNEKLF

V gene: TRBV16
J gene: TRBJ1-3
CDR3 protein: ASSPTQGSGNTIY

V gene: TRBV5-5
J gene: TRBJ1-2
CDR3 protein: ASSPTTGSNYGYT